Detailed here is one T cell receptor (beta chain). RNA was isolated and reverse transcribed to cDNA, the sequencing template. Only in-frame clones appear in the TCRdb table, and some are missing; sequencing was by immunoSEQ multiplex PCR. The table lists about 200,000 clones, 57% of them singletons. The data are from a study of CD8+ T cells in alopecia areata. Study background: A 6-month period off drug followed tofacitinib, which lasted 6 to 18 months.

The germline V gene has CDR1 SQVTM and CDR2 ANQGSEA. The CDR3 is 16 amino acids. The ends lost 4 bases at V and 7 bases at J; junction bases unmatched: 11. The clonotype comes from a human donor with alopecia areata. The sequencing used CD4+ T cells sorted from blood, collected at week 0. The gene calls are TRBV29-1 and TRBJ2-1, with 12 positions matching TRBD2. This CDR3 reads CSVGPPGLAGMNEQFF. The CDR3 bases are TGCAGCGTTGGGCCCCCAGGACTAGCGGGGATGAATGAGCAGTTCTTC.